The 13 T cell receptor beta chains below come from one sample, sequenced in a study of shared clonotypes between healthy human individuals. The protocol was immunoSEQ multiplex PCR, while the TCRdb copy is restricted to in-frame clones and leaves out a portion. The repertoire holds 780,000 or so clones, with approximately 77% as singletons. Material: memory CD4+ T cells sorted from blood. This sample's subset: CD45RA-negative fraction. The origin of the receptors is a woman aged 25-40 years in good health.

The chain links TRBV28 to TRBJ1-3; D may be TRBD1 (5 bases). CDR1 is MDHEN, CDR2 SYDVKM, per germline. V lost 5 bases, J lost 3 bases, and 11 bases lay in between. This CDR3 comprises 14 residues. Here the CDR3 reads CASSPQGFGNTIYF. The CDR3 region has the DNA TGTGCCAGCAGTCCCCAGGGCTTTGGAAACACCATATATTTT. The complete variable domain, with remaining parts taken from reference TRBV28 and TRBJ1-3, reads DVKVTQSSRYLVKRTGEKVFLECVQDMDHENMFWYRQDPGLGLRLIYFSYDVKMKEKGDIPEGYSVSREKKERFSLILESASTNQTSMYLCASSPQGFGNTIYFGEGSWLTVV.

The chain links TRBV6-1 to TRBJ1-2; possible D gene TRBD1, 5 bases. V was pared by 2 bases and J by 8 bases, with 21 bases between. The CDR3 totals 16 residues. Germline V gene sequence: CDR1 MNHNS, CDR2 SASEGT. The CDR3: CASSERGGARQGGYTF. For the CDR3, the DNA is TGTGCCAGCAGTGAAAGGGGAGGGGCACGTCAGGGAGGCTACACCTTC.

Notes on this clone: Distinct nucleotide sequences in the sample also encode this CDR3. V and J are TRBV7-9 and TRBJ2-1; D gene uncertain. Trimming shortened V by 3 bases and J by 7 bases, and 7 bases separated the two germline ends. The CDR3 spans 12 residues. Germline-derived CDR1 and CDR2 are SEHNR and FQNEAQ (reference sequence). This CDR3 reads CASSFGVNEQFF. The CDR3 region has the DNA TGTGCCAGCAGCTTCGGAGTTAATGAGCAGTTCTTC. Variable domain in full (rest from reference TRBV7-9 and TRBJ2-1): DTGVSQNPRHKITKRGQNVTFRCDPISEHNRLYWYRQTLGQGPEFLTYFQNEAQLEKSRLLSDRFSAERPKGSFSTLEIQRTEQGDSAMYLCASSFGVNEQFFGPGTRLTVL.

The chain links TRBV10-3 to TRBJ2-5; 8 nucleotides align to TRBD1. The CDR3 runs 12 residues. Germline CDR1 is ENHRY and CDR2 is SYGVKD. The junction had 0 bases not matched to a gene; V was cut back by 2 bases and J by 7 bases. The CDR3 sequence is CAISETGGTQYF. CDR3 coding DNA: TGTGCCATCAGTGAGACAGGGGGGACCCAGTACTTC.

This chain links TRBV16 with TRBJ1-6; D remains ambiguous. The CDR3 extends over 15 amino acids. V was pared by 3 bases and J by 9 bases, with 15 bases between. Germline V CDR1 and CDR2: KGHSY, FQNENV. CDR3 in DNA: TGTGCCAGCAGCCACGGCGGCCCCAACCCTTCACCCCTCCACTTT. Its translation is CASSHGGPNPSPLHF. Using reference TRBV16 and TRBJ1-6 for the parts outside the CDR3, the full variable domain is GEEVAQTPKHLVRGEGQKAKLYCAPIKGHSYVFWYQQVLKNEFKFLISFQNENVFDETGMPKERFSAKCLPNSPCSLEIQATKLEDSAVYFCASSHGGPNPSPLHFGNGTRLTVT.

The genes are TRBV7-8 and TRBJ1-2; 8 bases agree with TRBD1. The CDR3 consists of 17 residues. Germline loops: CDR1 SGHVS, CDR2 FQNEAQ. The J segment lost 8 bases and the V segment lost 0 bases, leaving 14 bases of the junction unmatched. The CDR3 sequence is CASSLARDRSLRGGYTF. CDR3 DNA sequence: TGTGCCAGCAGCTTAGCCCGGGACAGGTCCCTTCGCGGAGGCTACACCTTC.

This sequence joins TRBV2 and TRBJ1-1; TRBD1 might be the D (5 bases). Germline loops: CDR1 SNHLY, CDR2 FYNNEI. Between the trimmed V and J ends, which lost 5 bases and 3 bases, there was a span of 13 bases. CDR3 length equals 14 residues. The CDR3 DNA reads TGTGCCAGCAGTCTCGCAGGGTCCGACACTGAAGCTTTCTTT. This codes for CASSLAGSDTEAFF.

The chain joins TRBV27 to TRBJ2-3, with 8 positions matching TRBD1. V trimming: 5 bases; J trimming: 6 bases; junction bases outside the gene matches: 10. The CDR3 covers 15 residues. In germline, CDR1 is MNHEY, CDR2 SMNVEV (reference sequence). This chain's CDR3 is CASSPDRGGSDTQYF. Written as DNA, the CDR3 is TGTGCCAGCAGTCCCGACAGGGGTGGAAGCGATACGCAGTATTTT.

The genes are TRBV7-7 and TRBJ2-5, with a weak D call TRBD1 (5 bases). The CDR3 consists of 15 residues. Germline CDR1 and CDR2: SSHAT and FNYEAQ (reference sequence). V was trimmed by 2 bases and J by 5 bases, leaving 15 bases between them. CDR3 sequence reads: CASSLSSGPRETQYF. The CDR3 DNA sequence: TGTGCCAGCAGCTTATCGTCAGGGCCTCGGGAGACCCAGTACTTC.

The chain recombines TRBV21-1 with TRBJ1-3; no DNA check was done on the table's D call, TRBD1. TRBV21-1 is shown as a pseudogene. The CDR3 length is 16 residues. The CDR3 protein is CASSSPGQNSGNTIYF. For the CDR3, the DNA is TGTGCCAGCAGCTCACCGGGACAGAATTCTGGAAACACCATATATTTT.

This chain connects TRBV15 to TRBJ2-3, with a tentative D call TRBD2 (5 bases). Germline CDR1 reads LNHNV; CDR2 reads YYDKDF (reference sequence). The CDR3 totals 19 residues. V lost 0 bases, J lost 0 bases, and 19 bases lay in between. As DNA, the CDR3 is TGTGCCACCAGCAGAGATTCGCGGACTGACGCTTCTAGCACAGATACGCAGTATTTT. This sequence encodes CATSRDSRTDASSTDTQYF.

The chain uses TRBV5-1 and TRBJ1-4, with 9 bases aligning to TRBD1. The CDR3 extends over 16 amino acids. Germline CDR1 SGHRS, CDR2 YFSETQ. Trimming took 0 bases from V and 5 from J; bases not matched to a gene: 5. The CDR3 sequence is CASSLVQGAPNEKLFF. The CDR3 region has the DNA TGCGCCAGCAGCTTGGTACAGGGGGCTCCGAATGAAAAACTGTTTTTT.

This clone occurred a few times. The CDR3 spells CASRKIGLADTGELFF. In nucleotides, the CDR3 is TGTGCCAGCAGGAAAATCGGACTAGCGGACACCGGGGAGCTGTTTTTT. The chain has TRBV27 and TRBJ2-2; 10 bases line up with TRBD2. Germline V gene sequence: CDR1 MNHEY, CDR2 SMNVEV (reference sequence). CDR3 size: 16 residues. The J segment lost 3 bases and the V segment lost 6 bases, leaving 7 bases of the junction unmatched.